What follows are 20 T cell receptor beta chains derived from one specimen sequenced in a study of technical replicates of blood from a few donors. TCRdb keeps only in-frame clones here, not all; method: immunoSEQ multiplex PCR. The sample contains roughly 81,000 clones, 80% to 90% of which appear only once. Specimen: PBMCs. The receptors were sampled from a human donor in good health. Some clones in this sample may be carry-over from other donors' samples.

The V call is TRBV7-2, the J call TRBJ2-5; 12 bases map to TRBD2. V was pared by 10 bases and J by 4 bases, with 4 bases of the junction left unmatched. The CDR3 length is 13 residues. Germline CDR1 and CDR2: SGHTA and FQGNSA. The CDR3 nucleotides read TGTGCCACCTCTAGCGGGAGGGCAGAGACCCAGTACTTC. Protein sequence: CATSSGRAETQYF. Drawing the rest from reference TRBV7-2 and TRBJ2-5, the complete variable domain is GAGVSQSPSNKVTEKGKDVELRCDPISGHTALYWYRQSLGQGLEFLIYFQGNSAPDKSGLPSDRFSAERTGGSVSTLTIQRTQQEDSAVYLCATSSGRAETQYFGPGTRLLVL.

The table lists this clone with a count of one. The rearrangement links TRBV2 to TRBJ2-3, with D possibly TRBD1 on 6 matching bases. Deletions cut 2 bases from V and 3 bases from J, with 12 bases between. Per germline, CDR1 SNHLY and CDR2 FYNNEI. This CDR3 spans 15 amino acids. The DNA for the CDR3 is TGTGCCAGCAGTGAATCAGGGGTGGGTACAGATACGCAGTATTTT. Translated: CASSESGVGTDTQYF.

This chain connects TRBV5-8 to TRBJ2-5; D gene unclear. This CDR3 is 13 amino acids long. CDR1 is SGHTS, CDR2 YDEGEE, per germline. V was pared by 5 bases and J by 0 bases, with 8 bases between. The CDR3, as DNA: TGTGCCAGCAGGAGAACGTACCAAGAGACCCAGTACTTC. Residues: CASRRTYQETQYF. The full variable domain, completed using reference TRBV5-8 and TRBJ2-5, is EAGVTQSPTHLIKTRGQQATLRCSPISGHTSVYWYQQALGLGLQFLLWYDEGEERNRGNFPPRFSGRQFPNYSSELNVNALELEDSALYLCASRRTYQETQYFGPGTRLLVL.

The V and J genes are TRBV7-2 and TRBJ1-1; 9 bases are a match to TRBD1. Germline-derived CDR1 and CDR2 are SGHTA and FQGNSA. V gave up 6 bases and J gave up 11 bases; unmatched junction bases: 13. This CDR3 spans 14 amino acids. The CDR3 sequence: CASRSLNRDRVAFF. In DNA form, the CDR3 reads TGTGCCAGCAGGTCGCTTAACCGGGACAGGGTGGCTTTCTTT.

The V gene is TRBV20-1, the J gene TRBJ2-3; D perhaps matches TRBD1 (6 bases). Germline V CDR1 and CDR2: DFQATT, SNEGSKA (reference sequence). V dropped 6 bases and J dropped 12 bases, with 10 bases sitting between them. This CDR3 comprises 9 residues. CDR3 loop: CSAPGAQYF. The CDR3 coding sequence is TGCAGTGCCCCAGGGGCCCAGTATTTT.

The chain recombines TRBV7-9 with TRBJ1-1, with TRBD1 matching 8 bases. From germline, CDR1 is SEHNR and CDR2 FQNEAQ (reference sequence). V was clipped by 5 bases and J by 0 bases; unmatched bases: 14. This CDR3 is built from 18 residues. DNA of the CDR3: TGTGCCAGCAGCCCCCGCTTTGGGCACAGGGGGGTGAACACTGAAGCTTTCTTT. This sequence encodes CASSPRFGHRGVNTEAFF.

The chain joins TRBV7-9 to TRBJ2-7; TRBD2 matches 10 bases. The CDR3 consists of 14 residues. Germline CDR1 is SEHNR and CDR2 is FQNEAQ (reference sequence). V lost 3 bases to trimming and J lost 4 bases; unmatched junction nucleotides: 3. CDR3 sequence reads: CASSLGLASYEQYF. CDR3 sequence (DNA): TGTGCCAGCAGCTTGGGACTAGCGTCTTACGAGCAGTACTTC.

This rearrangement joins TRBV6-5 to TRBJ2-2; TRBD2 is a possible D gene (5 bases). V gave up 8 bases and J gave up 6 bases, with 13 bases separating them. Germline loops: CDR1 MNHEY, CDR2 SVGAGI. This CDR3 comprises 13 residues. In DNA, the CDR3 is TGTGCCAGCGCGGCGGGCCGGGCCGGGGAGCTGTTTTTT. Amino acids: CASAAGRAGELFF.

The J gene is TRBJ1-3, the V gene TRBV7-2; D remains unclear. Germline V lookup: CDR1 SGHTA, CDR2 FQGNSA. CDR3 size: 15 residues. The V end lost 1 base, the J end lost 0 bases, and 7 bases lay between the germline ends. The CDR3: CASSLVPVSGNTIYF. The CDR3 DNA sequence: TGTGCCAGCAGCTTAGTCCCAGTCTCTGGAAACACCATATATTTT.

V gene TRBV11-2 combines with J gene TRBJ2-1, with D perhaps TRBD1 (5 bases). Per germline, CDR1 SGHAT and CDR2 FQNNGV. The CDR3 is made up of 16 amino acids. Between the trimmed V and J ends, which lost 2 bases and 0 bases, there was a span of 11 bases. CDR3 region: CASSLSWQGSYNEQFF. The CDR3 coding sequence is TGTGCCAGCAGCTTATCCTGGCAGGGCTCCTACAATGAGCAGTTCTTC.

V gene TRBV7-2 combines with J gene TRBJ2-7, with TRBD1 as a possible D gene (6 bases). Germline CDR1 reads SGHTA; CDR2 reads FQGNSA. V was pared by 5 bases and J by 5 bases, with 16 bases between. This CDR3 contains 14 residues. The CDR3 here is CASSPTNRANEQYF. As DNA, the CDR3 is TGTGCCAGCAGCCCAACGAACAGGGCCAACGAGCAGTACTTC.

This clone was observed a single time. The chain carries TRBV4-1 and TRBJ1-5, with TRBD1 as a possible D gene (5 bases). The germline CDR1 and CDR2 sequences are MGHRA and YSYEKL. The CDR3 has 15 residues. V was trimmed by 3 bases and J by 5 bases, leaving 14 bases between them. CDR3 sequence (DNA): TGCGCCAGCAGCCACAACTCAGGGCGTGATCAGCCCCAGCATTTT. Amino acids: CASSHNSGRDQPQHF.

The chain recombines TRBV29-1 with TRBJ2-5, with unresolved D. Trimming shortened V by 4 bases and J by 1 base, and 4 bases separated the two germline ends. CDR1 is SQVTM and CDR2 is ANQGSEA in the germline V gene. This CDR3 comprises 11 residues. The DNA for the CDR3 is TGCAGCGTTGCCAGCCAAGAGACCCAGTACTTC. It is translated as CSVASQETQYF.

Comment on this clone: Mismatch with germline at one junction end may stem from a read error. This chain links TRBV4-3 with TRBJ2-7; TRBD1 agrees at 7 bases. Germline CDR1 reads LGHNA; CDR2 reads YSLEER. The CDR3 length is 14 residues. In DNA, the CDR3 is TGCGCCACGTCAGGGGGTATGGGATCCTACGAGCAGTGCTTC. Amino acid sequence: CATSGGMGSYEQCF.

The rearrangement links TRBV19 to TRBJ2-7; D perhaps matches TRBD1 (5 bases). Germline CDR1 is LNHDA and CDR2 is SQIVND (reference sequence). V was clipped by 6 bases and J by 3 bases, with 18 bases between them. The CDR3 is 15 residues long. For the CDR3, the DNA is TGTGCCAGTAGGGCCACGGTTGGGGCCGTCTACGAGCAGTACTTC. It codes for CASRATVGAVYEQYF. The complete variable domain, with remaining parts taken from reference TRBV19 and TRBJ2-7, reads DGGITQSPKYLFRKEGQNVTLSCEQNLNHDAMYWYRQDPGQGLRLIYYSQIVNDFQKGDIAEGYSVSREKKESFPLTVTSAQKNPTAFYLCASRATVGAVYEQYFGPGTRLTVT.

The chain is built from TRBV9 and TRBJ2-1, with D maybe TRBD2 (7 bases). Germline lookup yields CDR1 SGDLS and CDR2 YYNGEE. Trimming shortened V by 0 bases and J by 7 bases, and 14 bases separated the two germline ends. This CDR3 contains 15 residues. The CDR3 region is CASSVVGGGRNEQFF. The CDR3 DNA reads TGTGCCAGCAGCGTAGTGGGGGGGGGCCGGAATGAGCAGTTCTTC.

Written as DNA, the CDR3 is TGTGCCAGCCCCTACAGGGGGCGGAATCAGCCCCAGCATTTT. It translates to CASPYRGRNQPQHF. The chain links TRBV27 to TRBJ1-5; TRBD1 agrees at 9 bases. With 8 bases clipped from V and 4 bases from J, the junction kept 6 bases outside the gene matches. Germline CDR1 is MNHEY and CDR2 is SMNVEV (reference sequence). This CDR3 region has 14 residues.

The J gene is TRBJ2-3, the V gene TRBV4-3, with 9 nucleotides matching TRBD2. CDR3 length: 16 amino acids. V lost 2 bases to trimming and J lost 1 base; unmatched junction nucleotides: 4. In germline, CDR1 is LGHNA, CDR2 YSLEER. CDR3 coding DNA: TGCGCCAGCAGCCAATACGTAGCGGGGGGCACAGATACGCAGTATTTT. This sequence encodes CASSQYVAGGTDTQYF.

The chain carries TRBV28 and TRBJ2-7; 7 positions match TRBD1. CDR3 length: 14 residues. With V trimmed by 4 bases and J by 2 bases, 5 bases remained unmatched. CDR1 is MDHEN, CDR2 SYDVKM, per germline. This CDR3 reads CASSSRTGTYEQYF. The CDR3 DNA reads TGTGCCAGCAGTTCACGGACAGGTACCTACGAGCAGTACTTC.

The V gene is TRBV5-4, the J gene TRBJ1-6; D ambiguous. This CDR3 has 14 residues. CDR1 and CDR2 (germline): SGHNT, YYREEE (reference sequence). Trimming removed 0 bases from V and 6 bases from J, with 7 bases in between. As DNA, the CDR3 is TGTGCCAGCAGCTTGGATGCCGGTAATTCACCCCTCCACTTT. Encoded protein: CASSLDAGNSPLHF.